Listed below are T cell receptor beta chains from one sample, sequenced in a study of T cell repertoires in cytomegalovirus infection. TCRdb recomputed calls from the reads with MiXCR, one row per CDR3 protein. This table holds hundreds of thousands of distinct CDR3 sequences, 20% to 25% found once. The sequencing sample was made of CD8+ T cells from PBMCs. The receptors derive from a human donor in good health (CMV status not recorded). Some clones in this sample may be carry-over from other donors' samples. Both conserved end residues are part of each CDR3. The order of the fields is J gene, clone size, D gene, V gene, CDR3 protein, CDR3 DNA. A D gene is named only where the DNA matches it firmly. Only part of the rows carry a size: once, few, many, or a class if the clone is expanded.

TRBJ1-4 | many | TRBD1 | TRBV12-5 | CASGLGQGGTNEKLFF | TGTGCTAGTGGTTTGGGACAGGGCGGAACTAATGAAAAACTGTTTTTT
TRBJ1-2 | few | NA | TRBV27 | CASTKGAGYGYTF | TGTGCCAGCACTAAAGGGGCCGGGTATGGCTACACCTTC
TRBJ2-5 | few | NA | TRBV6-1 | CASRWLETQYF | TGTGCCAGCAGGTGGTTGGAGACCCAGTACTTC
TRBJ2-7 | NA | TRBD2 | TRBV3-1 | CASSQRLAGDSYEQYF | TGTGCCAGCAGCCAACGACTAGCGGGGGACTCCTACGAGCAGTACTTC
TRBJ1-6 | NA | NA | TRBV2 | CASSDIPINSPLHF | TGTGCCAGCAGTGACATCCCTATCAATTCACCCCTCCACTTT
TRBJ1-1 | NA | NA | TRBV28 | CASSSWGVTEAFF | TGTGCCAGCAGTTCTTGGGGGGTGACTGAAGCTTTCTTT
TRBJ2-2 | NA | NA | TRBV3-1 | CASSQETRGGTGELFF | TGTGCCAGCAGCCAAGAGACACGTGGAGGGACCGGGGAGCTGTTTTTT
TRBJ2-2 | NA | NA | TRBV25-1 | CASMSRDTGELFF | TGTGCCAGCATGAGTAGGGACACCGGGGAGCTGTTTTTT
TRBJ2-3 | few | NA | TRBV15 | CATSSFKSDTQYF | TGTGCCACCAGCAGCTTCAAGTCAGATACGCAGTATTTT
TRBJ1-6 | many | TRBD1 | TRBV6-1 | CASRRDRGQPTLHF | TGTGCCAGCAGGAGGGACAGGGGGCAGCCCACCCTCCACTTT
TRBJ2-5 | many | NA | TRBV5-6 | CASVKAGAGETQYF | TGTGCCAGCGTAAAGGCGGGGGCAGGAGAGACCCAGTACTTC
TRBJ1-4 | few | NA | TRBV14 | CASSPYKGAGRNEKLFF | TGTGCCAGCAGCCCATACAAGGGCGCAGGCCGTAATGAAAAACTGTTTTTT
TRBJ1-3 | NA | TRBD1 | TRBV5-1 | CASSLRDRGLPSGNTIYF | TGCGCCAGCAGCCTCCGAGACAGGGGGCTTCCCTCTGGAAACACCATATATTTT
TRBJ2-5 | few | NA | TRBV20-1 | CSARLQNFKETQYF | TGCAGTGCCAGGCTCCAGAATTTTAAAGAGACCCAGTACTTC
TRBJ1-2 | few | NA | TRBV14 | CASSQDIGGVGYTF | TGTGCCAGCAGCCAAGATATCGGCGGAGTAGGCTACACCTTC
TRBJ1-1 | many | NA | TRBV7-9 | CASSPDTGSATEAFF | TGTGCCAGCAGCCCTGACACCGGTTCCGCCACTGAAGCTTTCTTT
TRBJ2-1 | NA | NA | TRBV27 | CTSRIGAHYNEQFF | TGTACCAGCAGAATCGGGGCCCACTACAATGAGCAGTTCTTC
TRBJ2-2 | many | NA | TRBV7-3 | CASRPRGGSDTGELFF | TGTGCCAGCAGGCCCCGGGGCGGGTCGGACACCGGGGAGCTGTTTTTT
TRBJ2-7 | few | TRBD2 | TRBV2 | CASRGLAGPSSYEQYF | TGTGCCAGCAGGGGACTAGCGGGGCCTAGCTCCTACGAGCAGTACTTC
TRBJ2-1 | NA | NA | TRBV28 | CASSPGALAYNEQFF | TGTGCCAGCAGTCCGGGGGCACTGGCGTACAATGAGCAGTTCTTC
TRBJ2-1 | many | NA | TRBV7-2 | CASSLYQASNEQFF | TGTGCCAGCAGCTTATATCAGGCGTCCAATGAGCAGTTCTTC
TRBJ2-2 | NA | NA | TRBV6-2/TRBV6-3 | CASSYSGQEDTGELFF | TGTGCCAGCAGTTACTCGGGTCAGGAGGACACCGGGGAGCTGTTTTTT
TRBJ2-1 | NA | NA | TRBV20-1 | CSARETRSSYNEQFF | TGCAGTGCTAGAGAAACCCGGAGCTCCTACAATGAGCAGTTCTTC
TRBJ1-2 | few | NA | TRBV29-1 | CSVEEVGAPRGLVYGYTF | TGCAGCGTTGAAGAAGTAGGGGCCCCGCGGGGACTTGTCTATGGCTACACCTTC
TRBJ2-1 | NA | TRBD2 | TRBV11-2 | CASSLVGLAGAVRYEQFF | TGTGCCAGCAGCTTAGTAGGACTAGCGGGGGCCGTTAGGTATGAGCAGTTCTTC
TRBJ2-7 | many | TRBD2 | TRBV7-2 | CASSLLPTSGFSYEQYF | TGTGCCAGCAGCTTACTCCCGACTAGCGGCTTCTCCTACGAGCAGTACTTC
TRBJ2-5 | many | NA | TRBV28 | CASSASRRLRETQYF | TGTGCCAGCAGTGCTTCTCGAAGATTACGAGAGACCCAGTACTTC
TRBJ1-2 | NA | TRBD1 | TRBV7-6 | CASSQLTGDYGYTF | TGTGCCAGCAGCCAACTCACAGGGGACTATGGCTACACCTTC
TRBJ1-1 | NA | NA | TRBV5-4 | CASSLFTDTEAFF | TGTGCCAGCAGCTTGTTTACTGACACTGAAGCTTTCTTT
TRBJ1-5 | many | TRBD1 | TRBV7-9 | CASSAGGSNQPQHF | TGTGCCAGCAGCGCAGGGGGCTCAAATCAGCCCCAGCATTTT
TRBJ2-7 | NA | TRBD1 | TRBV29-1 | CSVGGGTGYTYEQYF | TGCAGCGTTGGAGGAGGGACAGGGTATACCTACGAGCAGTACTTC
TRBJ2-1 | NA | NA | TRBV14 | CASSQTGSPYNEQFF | TGTGCCAGCAGCCAAACAGGGTCCCCGTACAATGAGCAGTTCTTC
TRBJ2-5 | few | NA | TRBV7-9 | CASSLVTSNQETQYF | TGTGCCAGCAGCTTAGTTACTAGCAACCAAGAGACCCAGTACTTC
TRBJ2-7 | NA | NA | TRBV6-6 | CASSYGRASSYEQYF | TGTGCCAGCAGTTACGGCAGGGCCTCTTCCTACGAGCAGTACTTC
TRBJ2-1 | NA | NA | TRBV10-3 | CAISTPVNEQFF | TGTGCCATCAGTACCCCCGTCAATGAGCAGTTCTTC
TRBJ2-1 | many | TRBD2 | TRBV6-1 | CASSEWGGIGPNNEQFF | TGTGCCAGCAGTGAATGGGGGGGAATCGGGCCGAACAATGAGCAGTTCTTC
TRBJ2-1 | NA | TRBD2 | TRBV20-1 | CSARQRGAYNEQFF | TGCAGTGCTAGACAGCGGGGGGCCTACAATGAGCAGTTCTTC
TRBJ2-1 | few | NA | TRBV5-1 | CASTPGERRSYNEQFF | TGCGCCAGCACCCCAGGGGAACGACGCTCCTACAATGAGCAGTTCTTC
TRBJ2-1 | many | TRBD2 | TRBV7-2 | CATHSGGAGDEQFF | TGTGCCACCCATAGCGGGGGGGCCGGGGATGAGCAGTTCTTC
TRBJ2-3 | NA | NA | TRBV29-1 | CSVDFPADTQYF | TGCAGCGTTGACTTTCCCGCAGATACGCAGTATTTT
TRBJ2-1 | NA | TRBD2 | TRBV2 | CASRDSSGGPYNEQFF | TGTGCCAGCAGGGACTCTAGCGGGGGGCCCTACAATGAGCAGTTCTTC
TRBJ2-2 | NA | TRBD1 | TRBV6-6 | CASSYHRDRGITGELFF | TGTGCCAGCAGTTATCACCGGGACAGGGGGATCACCGGGGAGCTGTTTTTT
TRBJ1-1 | NA | NA | TRBV7-9 | CASSLGVPGEMNTEAFF | TGTGCCAGCAGCTTAGGAGTCCCAGGTGAAATGAACACTGAAGCTTTCTTT
TRBJ2-5 | many | NA | TRBV7-2 | CASSLRISGETQYF | TGTGCCAGCAGCTTACGGATCTCGGGAGAGACCCAGTACTTC
TRBJ1-1 | NA | NA | TRBV29-1 | CSVPGQPSNTEAFF | TGCAGCGTGCCCGGACAGCCTTCGAACACTGAAGCTTTCTTT
TRBJ2-1 | many | NA | TRBV6-2/TRBV6-3 | CASRPRRGYNEQFF | TGTGCCAGCCGGCCCAGGCGGGGATACAATGAGCAGTTCTTC
TRBJ2-5 | NA | NA | TRBV12-5 | CASGLAPEGQYF | TGTGCTAGTGGTCTTGCCCCGGAGGGCCAGTACTTC